This section outlines one T cell receptor beta chain sequence together with its context. Antigen unknown. This record comes from a study of cytomegalovirus exposure and HLA in healthy donors. Regarding the study as a whole: Reports indicated that the classifier achieved high specificity and sensitivity in diagnosing cytomegalovirus status.

The CDR3 is made up of 19 amino acids. Germline loops: CDR1 SEHNR, CDR2 FQNEAQ (reference sequence). J was trimmed by 1 base and V by 3 bases; bases with no gene match: 13. PCR employed 60 Vbeta and 13 Jbeta primers. Generated by immunoSEQ multiplex PCR, the TCRdb table keeps only in-frame clones and is missing some. The top ten hold about 11% of the sample, which has 100,000 to 150,000 clones, over 65% seen once. The J gene is TRBJ2-1, the V gene TRBV7-9, with 9 bases that match TRBD2. The TCR comes from a young man in good health and CMV-seropositive. The sample was PBMCs. The CDR3 loop is CASSLRATLAGLSYNEQFF. CDR3 coding DNA: TGTGCCAGCAGCTTGCGGGCGACCCTAGCGGGGTTGTCCTACAATGAGCAGTTCTTC.